Here is one T cell receptor (beta chain) with its context. Trimming cost V 1 base and J 0 bases, with 11 bases left between them. The CDR3 loop spans 16 amino acids. Germline V gives CDR1 SGDLS, CDR2 YYNGEE. This sample's TCRbeta library carried unique molecular identifier barcodes. TCRdb reanalysed the PCR reads using MiXCR and keeps one entry per CDR3 protein. This table has about 980,000 distinct CDR3 sequences, less than 30% appearing once. The data stem from a study of T-cell reconstitution after alpha-beta-depleted transplantation in children. The TCR comes from a boy under two years old who had a stem cell transplant for SCID, so the T cells may come from the graft donor. The sequencing here drew on PBMCs, mostly from graft donor cells, taken 360 days after TCRalphabeta/CD19-depleted stem cell transplant. The chain recombines TRBV9 with TRBJ2-1; D remains unclear. CDR3 in amino acids: CASSVFEWSSYNEQFF. The CDR3 region has the DNA TGTGCCAGCAGCGTATTCGAGTGGAGCTCCTACAATGAGCAGTTCTTC.